The clone carrying this T cell receptor beta chain occurred a few times. A J-beta primer mix and a sample-barcoded 5' primer were used in a second PCR of roughly 7 to 12 cycles. A tag from a template-switch adaptor with 12 random nucleotides marked each cDNA molecule. TCRdb analysed the 5' RACE reads with MiXCR anew, one entry per CDR3 protein. The sample records some 1.5 million distinct CDR3 sequences, about 30% being singletons. The data stem from a study of blood T cells in healthy people across ages. Whole-study context: Capture by template switching was about one barcoded beta molecule per two T cells.

Germline V gene sequence: CDR1 SNHLY, CDR2 FYNNEI. The CDR3 runs 13 residues. Trimming shortened V by 8 bases and J by 6 bases, and 16 bases separated the two germline ends. Researchers collected ten milliliters of peripheral blood from every single donor. The clonotype comes from a woman younger than 45 in good health. Sequencing was done on a sample of blood. The chain couples TRBV2 to TRBJ2-5; the D is unclear. The CDR3 is CASSSFRSKTQYF. The CDR3 DNA reads as TGTGCCAGCTCGTCGTTTCGGTCCAAGACCCAGTACTTC.